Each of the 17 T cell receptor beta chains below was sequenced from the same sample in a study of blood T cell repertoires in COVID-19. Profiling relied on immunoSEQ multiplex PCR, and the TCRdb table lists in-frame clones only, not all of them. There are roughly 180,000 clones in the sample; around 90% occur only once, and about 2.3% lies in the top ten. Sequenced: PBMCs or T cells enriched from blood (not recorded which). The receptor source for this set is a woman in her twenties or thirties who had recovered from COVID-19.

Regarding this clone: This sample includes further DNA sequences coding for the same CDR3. The CDR3 sequence: CASSDINYGYTF. DNA of the CDR3: TGTGCCAGCAGTGATATAAACTATGGCTACACCTTC. The chain employs TRBV6-1 and TRBJ1-2; D is undetermined. Trimming removed 3 bases from V and 2 bases from J, with 4 bases in between. Germline lookup yields CDR1 MNHNS and CDR2 SASEGT. The CDR3 is 12 amino acids.

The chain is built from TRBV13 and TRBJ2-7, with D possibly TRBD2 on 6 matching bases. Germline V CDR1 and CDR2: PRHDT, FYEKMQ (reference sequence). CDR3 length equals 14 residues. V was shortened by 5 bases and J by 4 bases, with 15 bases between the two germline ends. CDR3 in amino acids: CASSAGLALYEQYF. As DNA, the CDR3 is TGTGCCAGCAGCGCCGGGCTAGCGTTGTACGAGCAGTACTTC.

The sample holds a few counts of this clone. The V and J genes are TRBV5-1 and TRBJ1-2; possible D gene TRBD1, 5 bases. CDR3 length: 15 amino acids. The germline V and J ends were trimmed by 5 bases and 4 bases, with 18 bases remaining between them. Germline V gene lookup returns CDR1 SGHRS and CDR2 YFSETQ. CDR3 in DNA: TGCGCCAGCAGGCTTAAGACCCAGGGCAGCTATGGCTACACCTTC. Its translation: CASRLKTQGSYGYTF.

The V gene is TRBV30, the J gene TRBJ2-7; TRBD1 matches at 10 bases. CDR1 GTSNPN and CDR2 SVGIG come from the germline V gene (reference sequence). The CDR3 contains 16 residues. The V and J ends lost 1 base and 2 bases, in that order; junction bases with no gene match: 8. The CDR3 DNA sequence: TGTGCCTGGAGTGAAAGAGACAGGGGGCGCCCCTACGAGCAGTACTTC. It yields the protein CAWSERDRGRPYEQYF.

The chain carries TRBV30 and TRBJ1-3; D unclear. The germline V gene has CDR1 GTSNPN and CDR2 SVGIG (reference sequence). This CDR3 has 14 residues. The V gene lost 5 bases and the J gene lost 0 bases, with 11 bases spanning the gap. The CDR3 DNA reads TGTGCCTGGCATCCAGGCAGCTCTGGAAACACCATATATTTT. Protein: CAWHPGSSGNTIYF.

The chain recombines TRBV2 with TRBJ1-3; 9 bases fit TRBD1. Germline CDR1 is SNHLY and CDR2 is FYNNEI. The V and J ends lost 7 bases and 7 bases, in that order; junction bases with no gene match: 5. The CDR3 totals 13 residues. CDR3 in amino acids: CASTLDRGNTIYF. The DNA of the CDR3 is TGTGCCAGCACCCTGGACAGGGGCAACACCATATATTTT.

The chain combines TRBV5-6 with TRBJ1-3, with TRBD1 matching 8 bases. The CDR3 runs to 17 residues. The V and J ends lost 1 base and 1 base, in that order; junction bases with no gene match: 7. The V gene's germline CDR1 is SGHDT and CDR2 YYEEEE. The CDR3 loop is CASSLLSGGLSGNTIYF. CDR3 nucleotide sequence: TGTGCCAGCAGCTTGTTGTCAGGGGGCTTGTCTGGAAACACCATATATTTT. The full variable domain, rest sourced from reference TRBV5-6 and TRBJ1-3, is DAGVTQSPTHLIKTRGQQVTLRCSPKSGHDTVSWYQQALGQGPQFIFQYYEEEERQRGNFPDRFSGHQFPNYSSELNVNALLLGDSALYLCASSLLSGGLSGNTIYFGEGSWLTVV.

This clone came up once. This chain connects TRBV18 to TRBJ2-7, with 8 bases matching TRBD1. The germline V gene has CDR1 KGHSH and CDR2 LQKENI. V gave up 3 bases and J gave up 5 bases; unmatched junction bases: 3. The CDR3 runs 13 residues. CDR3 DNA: TGTGCCAGCTCACCCGACAGGGGAGACGAGCAGTACTTC. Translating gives CASSPDRGDEQYF. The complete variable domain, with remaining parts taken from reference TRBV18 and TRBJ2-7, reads NAGVMQNPRHLVRRRGQEARLRCSPMKGHSHVYWYRQLPEEGLKFMVYLQKENIIDESGMPKERFSAEFPKEGPSILRIQQVVRGDSAAYFCASSPDRGDEQYFGPGTRLTVT.

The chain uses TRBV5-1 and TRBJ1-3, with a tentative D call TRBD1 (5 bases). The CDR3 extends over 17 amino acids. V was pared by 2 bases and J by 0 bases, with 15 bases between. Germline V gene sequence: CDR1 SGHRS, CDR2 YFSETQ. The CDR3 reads CASSFGGELISGNTIYF. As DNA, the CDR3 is TGCGCCAGCAGCTTTGGAGGGGAACTCATCTCTGGAAACACCATATATTTT.

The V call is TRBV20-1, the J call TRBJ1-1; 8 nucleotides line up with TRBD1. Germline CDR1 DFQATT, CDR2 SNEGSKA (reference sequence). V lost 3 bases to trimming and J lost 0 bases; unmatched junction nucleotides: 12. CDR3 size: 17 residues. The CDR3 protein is CSASRLGQGIMNTEAFF. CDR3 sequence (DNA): TGCAGTGCTAGTCGACTCGGACAGGGAATCATGAACACTGAAGCTTTCTTT.

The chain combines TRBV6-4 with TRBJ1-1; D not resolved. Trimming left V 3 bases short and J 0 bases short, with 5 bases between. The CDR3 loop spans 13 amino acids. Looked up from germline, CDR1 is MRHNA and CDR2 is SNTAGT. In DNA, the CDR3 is TGTGCCAGCAGTGAAAAGCTGAACACTGAAGCTTTCTTT. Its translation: CASSEKLNTEAFF.

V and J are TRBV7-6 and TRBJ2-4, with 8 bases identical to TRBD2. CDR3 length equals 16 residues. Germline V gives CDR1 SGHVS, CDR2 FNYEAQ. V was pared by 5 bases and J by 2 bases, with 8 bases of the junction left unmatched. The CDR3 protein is CASSPQSGGTKNIQYF. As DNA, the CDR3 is TGTGCCAGCAGCCCGCAAAGCGGGGGAACCAAAAACATTCAGTACTTC. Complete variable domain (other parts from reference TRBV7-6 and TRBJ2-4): GAGVSQSPRYKVTKRGQDVALRCDPISGHVSLYWYRQALGQGPEFLTYFNYEAQQDKSGLPNDRFSAERPEGSISTLTIQRTEQRDSAMYRCASSPQSGGTKNIQYFGAGTRLSVL.

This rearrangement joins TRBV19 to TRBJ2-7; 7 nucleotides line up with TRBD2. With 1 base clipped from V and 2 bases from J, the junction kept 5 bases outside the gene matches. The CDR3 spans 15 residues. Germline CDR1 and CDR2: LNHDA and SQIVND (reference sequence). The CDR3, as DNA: TGTGCCAGTAGTATAGCACCGGGAGGACCCTACGAGCAGTACTTC. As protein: CASSIAPGGPYEQYF. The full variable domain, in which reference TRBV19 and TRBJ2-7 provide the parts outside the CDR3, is DGGITQSPKYLFRKEGQNVTLSCEQNLNHDAMYWYRQDPGQGLRLIYYSQIVNDFQKGDIAEGYSVSREKKESFPLTVTSAQKNPTAFYLCASSIAPGGPYEQYFGPGTRLTVT.

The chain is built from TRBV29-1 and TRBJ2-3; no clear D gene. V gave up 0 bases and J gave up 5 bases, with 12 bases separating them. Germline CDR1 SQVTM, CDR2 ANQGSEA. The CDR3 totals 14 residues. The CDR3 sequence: CSVEEIRVGDTQYF. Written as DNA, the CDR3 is TGCAGCGTTGAAGAGATACGCGTTGGAGATACGCAGTATTTT.

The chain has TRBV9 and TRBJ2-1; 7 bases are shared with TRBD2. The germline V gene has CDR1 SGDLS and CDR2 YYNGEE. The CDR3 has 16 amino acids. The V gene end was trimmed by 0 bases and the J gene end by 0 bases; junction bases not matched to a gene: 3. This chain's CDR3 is CASSVGLAGSYNEQFF. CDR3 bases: TGTGCCAGCAGCGTAGGATTAGCGGGCTCCTACAATGAGCAGTTCTTC.

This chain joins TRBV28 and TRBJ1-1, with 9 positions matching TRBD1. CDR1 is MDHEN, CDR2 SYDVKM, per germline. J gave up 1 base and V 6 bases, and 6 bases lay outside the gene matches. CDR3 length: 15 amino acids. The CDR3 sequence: CASSTQGAGNTEAFF. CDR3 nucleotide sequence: TGTGCCAGCAGCACACAGGGGGCAGGGAACACTGAAGCTTTCTTT.

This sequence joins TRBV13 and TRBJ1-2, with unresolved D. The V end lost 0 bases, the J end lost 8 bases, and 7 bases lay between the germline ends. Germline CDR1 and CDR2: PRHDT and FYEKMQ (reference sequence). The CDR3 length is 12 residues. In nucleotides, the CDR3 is TGTGCCAGCAGCTTAGGGAGGCAGGGCTACACCTTC. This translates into CASSLGRQGYTF.